A selection of T cell receptor beta chains follows, all from one sample in a study of shared clonotypes between healthy human individuals. TCRdb's table, derived via immunoSEQ multiplex PCR, lists solely in-frame clones and lacks some. The repertoire holds about 1.5 million clones, with roughly 97% as singletons. Specimen: naive CD4+ T cells sorted from blood. Source of these receptors: a man aged 25-40 years in good health. CDR3s include the opening cysteine and the closing phenylalanine or tryptophan. The D gene is left open where the match is weak. Clone size is stated in some rows and not others, as once, few, many or a class when expanded.

NA	NA	TRBV6-6	TRBJ1-1	CASQGQLFDTEAFF	TGTGCCAGCCAAGGACAGTTGTTTGACACTGAAGCTTTCTTT
NA	NA	TRBV5-1	TRBJ1-1	CASSLAGVQNTEAFF	TGCGCCAGCAGCTTGGCCGGCGTGCAGAACACTGAAGCTTTCTTT
NA	NA	TRBV7-3	TRBJ1-4	CASSLGQGEKLFF	TGTGCCAGCAGCTTGGGGCAGGGAGAAAAACTGTTTTTT
NA	TRBD2	TRBV27	TRBJ2-7	CASTSPGLGYEQYF	TGTGCCAGCACTTCCCCGGGACTAGGGTACGAGCAGTACTTC
NA	NA	TRBV18	TRBJ1-2	CASSPLDGWGLNGYTF	TGTGCCAGCTCACCACTGGACGGATGGGGTTTGAATGGCTACACCTTC
NA	NA	TRBV5-1	TRBJ2-1	CASKRGGTEHNEQFF	TGCGCCAGCAAAAGAGGGGGGACGGAGCACAATGAGCAGTTCTTC
once	TRBD1	TRBV5-4	TRBJ1-3	CASSIGQASGNTIYF	TGTGCCAGCAGCATAGGACAGGCCTCTGGAAACACCATATATTTT
once	NA	TRBV28	TRBJ2-1	CASSSGSREQFF	TGTGCCAGCAGTAGTGGCAGCCGTGAGCAGTTCTTC
NA	NA	TRBV28	TRBJ2-7	CASSFWDQGREQYF	TGTGCCAGCAGTTTTTGGGACCAAGGGCGCGAGCAGTACTTC
NA	NA	TRBV7-8	TRBJ1-5	CASSLGPRGNQPQHF	TGTGCCAGCAGCTTAGGTCCCCGGGGGAATCAGCCCCAGCATTTT
NA	TRBD2	TRBV9	TRBJ2-2	CASSPGLAGIGELFF	TGTGCCAGCAGCCCAGGACTAGCGGGGATCGGGGAGCTGTTTTTT
NA	NA	TRBV10-3	TRBJ2-7	CAISESQEGRKSYEQYF	TGTGCCATCAGTGAGTCTCAGGAAGGTAGAAAGTCGTACGAGCAGTACTTC
NA	TRBD1	TRBV15	TRBJ2-2	CATSRFGRGIGGELFF	TGTGCCACCAGCAGATTTGGCAGGGGGATTGGCGGGGAGCTGTTTTTT
NA	TRBD1	TRBV5-1	TRBJ2-7	CASSPGQGSYEQYF	TGCGCCAGCAGCCCTGGACAGGGTTCCTACGAGCAGTACTTC
NA	TRBD2	TRBV18	TRBJ2-2	CASSPIFGGGSGLNTGELFF	TGTGCCAGCTCACCTATATTTGGAGGTGGTAGCGGGCTGAACACCGGGGAGCTGTTTTTT
once	TRBD2	TRBV30	TRBJ2-1	CAWNELAGVRNEQFF	TGTGCCTGGAACGAACTAGCGGGTGTCCGCAATGAGCAGTTCTTC
NA	TRBD1	TRBV6-4	TRBJ2-7	CASSDSKGTGPYYEQYF	TGTGCCAGCAGTGACTCGAAGGGGACAGGTCCTTACTACGAGCAGTACTTC
NA	NA	TRBV5-1	TRBJ2-5	CASSLDPLRRREETQYF	TGCGCCAGCAGCTTGGACCCCTTGCGGAGGCGGGAAGAGACCCAGTACTTC
NA	TRBD2	TRBV19	TRBJ2-5	CASSRTSGGNQETQYF	TGTGCCAGTAGCCGTACTAGCGGGGGGAACCAAGAGACCCAGTACTTC
NA	TRBD2	TRBV5-1	TRBJ2-2	CASSTGLAGGRRTGELFF	TGCGCCAGCAGCACCGGACTAGCGGGAGGGCGACGCACCGGGGAGCTGTTTTTT
NA	TRBD2	TRBV5-6	TRBJ2-5	CASSLFFLAGVTETQYF	TGTGCCAGCAGCTTATTCTTCCTAGCGGGGGTTACTGAGACCCAGTACTTC
NA	TRBD2	TRBV2	TRBJ2-1	CASRATSGRYNEQFF	TGTGCCAGCAGAGCTACTAGCGGGAGGTACAATGAGCAGTTCTTC
NA	NA	TRBV7-9	TRBJ1-1	CASSLHGVTEAFF	TGTGCCAGCAGCTTACATGGGGTCACTGAAGCTTTCTTT
NA	NA	TRBV6-1	TRBJ2-3	CASKRVILLGNTQYF	TGTGCCAGCAAGAGGGTCATACTTTTGGGGAATACGCAGTATTTT